This T cell receptor (beta chain) was profiled in a study of blood T cell repertoires in COVID-19. Original analysis: Amplification with reference gene primers provided the estimates of nucleated cell counts. Repertoires were generated with immunoSEQ multiplex PCR, while TCRdb's copy carries only in-frame clones and drops some. V and J calls and clone size are copied from that table; D and trimming were computed from the DNA. Of tens of thousands of clones listed, around 90% are singletons. The CDR3 is 14 amino acids. CDR1 and CDR2 from the germline V gene are SNHLY and FYNNEI. V lost 6 bases, J lost 4 bases, and 9 bases stayed unmatched.

This chain links TRBV2 with TRBJ2-7; 7 positions agree with TRBD1. The sequence came from a woman older than 75 with active COVID-19. Material for sequencing was peripheral blood. The CDR3: CASSAQGIGYEQYF. CDR3 in DNA: TGTGCCAGCAGCGCACAGGGGATCGGGTACGAGCAGTACTTC.